The text below deals with one T cell receptor (beta chain). Its cognate antigen has yet to be identified. One base away there is no much larger clone; base qualities are not given. The sample belongs to a study of control samples from healthy donors and cancer patients (dated by TCRdb to 2018 to 2020). Libraries came from the immunoSEQ multiplex PCR assay. In TCRdb, the immuneACCESS table is reduced to in-frame sequences with V and J assigned. These tables do not hold every clone; where another copy was compared, an unresolved V gene accounts for under half, and the others remain unexplained. The sample data list tens of thousands of clones, and 87% of these were observed just once. The top ten clonotypes cover roughly 10% of the sample. V is shortened by 3 bases, J by 7 bases, and the region joining them spans 12 bases. The CDR3 contains 13 residues, cysteine and phenylalanine counted. Only the CDR3 part of the read is kept: 39 bases, read in frame from the first base. The germline V gene gives CDR1 as SGHTA and CDR2 as FQGNSA.

The TCR originated in a woman aged 60-75 years with lung cancer. The receptor chain draws on TRBV7-2 and TRBJ1-1; a confident D gene designation cannot be given. Sequenced input: PBMCs. Here the CDR3 is given as CASSFQGGLEAFF. Here is the DNA: TGTGCCAGCAGCTTCCAAGGAGGGCTTGAAGCTTTCTTT.